This T cell receptor beta chain was documented in a study of response to subunit inactivated influenza vaccine. Study-level findings and limits: That few new T cells are recruited by each seasonal influenza vaccination was the authors' suggestion.

TCRdb fed the RT-PCR reads into MiXCR, producing one record per CDR3 protein. The sample consists of over 300,000 distinct CDR3 sequences, around a fifth of them appearing once. With respect to this clonotype: Its antigen is still unknown.

V lost 2 bases to trimming and J lost 7 bases, with 9 bases between them. This CDR3 comprises 12 residues. Per germline, CDR1 SGHTA and CDR2 FQGNSA. The receptor was derived from a man in his fifties or sixties who received an inactivated influenza vaccine. Sequences were derived from PBMCs from blood, sampled roughly 20 months after vaccination. J is TRBJ2-7 and V is TRBV7-2; a possible D gene is TRBD2 (5 bases). CDR3 sequence (DNA): TGTGCCAGCAGCTTATTTCCGGGGGAGCAGTACTTC. This translates into CASSLFPGEQYF.